The 5 T cell receptor beta chains presented below share a single source sample, sequenced in a study of blood T cells in healthy people across ages. Sample-barcoded 5' priming and a J-beta primer mix drove a second PCR of 7 to 11 cycles. TCRdb reprocessed the 5' RACE reads via MiXCR and lists one record per CDR3 protein. This table holds approximately 800,000 distinct CDR3 sequences, over 45% found once. The sequenced sample was blood. These receptor sequences come from a man in his thirties or forties in good health.

The gene calls are TRBV7-2 and TRBJ2-7, with D uncertain. Germline CDR1 is SGHTA and CDR2 is FQGNSA. This CDR3 spans 14 amino acids. The ends were cut back, 5 bases at V and 2 bases at J, with 13 bases in the middle. The CDR3 region has the DNA TGTGCCAGCAGCAGTGATGGGAATACCTACGAGCAGTACTTC. It translates to CASSSDGNTYEQYF.

As DNA, the CDR3 is TGTGCCAGCTCACCAGGGGAGGGGGCCATGAACACTGAAGCTTTCTTT. This gives the protein CASSPGEGAMNTEAFF. The chain is built from TRBV18 and TRBJ1-1, with 7 bases identical to TRBD1. The CDR3 runs to 16 residues. Germline CDR1 is KGHSH and CDR2 is LQKENI. V lost 2 bases and J lost 0; bases outside the gene matches: 6.

This chain joins TRBV2 and TRBJ2-2, with a weak D call TRBD1 (6 bases). The V gene lost 0 bases and the J gene lost 6 bases, with 11 bases spanning the gap. CDR1 is SNHLY and CDR2 is FYNNEI in the germline V gene. The CDR3 covers 15 residues. CDR3 nucleotide sequence: TGTGCCAGCAGTGAAGCGCGCTCAGGGGCCGGGGAGCTGTTTTTT. Its protein product is CASSEARSGAGELFF. Complete variable domain (other parts from reference TRBV2 and TRBJ2-2): EPEVTQTPSHQVTQMGQEVILRCVPISNHLYFYWYRQILGQKVEFLVSFYNNEISEKSEIFDDQFSVERPDGSNFTLKIRSTKLEDSAMYFCASSEARSGAGELFFGEGSRLTVL.

The CDR3 DNA reads as TGTGCCAGCAGCCAAGTGGGAAGGATCGGAGATACGCAGTATTTT. Translation gives CASSQVGRIGDTQYF. J is TRBJ2-3 and V is TRBV14, with D unresolved. Germline CDR1 SGHDN, CDR2 FVKESK. The CDR3 extends over 15 amino acids. The V and J ends lost 1 base and 5 bases respectively, with 13 bases between them.

The chain uses TRBV29-1 and TRBJ2-2; 8 bases agree with TRBD1. The V gene end was trimmed by 4 bases and the J gene end by 2 bases; junction bases not matched to a gene: 9. Germline V gene sequence: CDR1 SQVTM, CDR2 ANQGSEA. This CDR3 has 16 residues. DNA for the CDR3: TGCAGCGTTGCTCAGGGGGCGCGGAGCAACACCGGGGAGCTGTTTTTT. The encoded protein is CSVAQGARSNTGELFF.